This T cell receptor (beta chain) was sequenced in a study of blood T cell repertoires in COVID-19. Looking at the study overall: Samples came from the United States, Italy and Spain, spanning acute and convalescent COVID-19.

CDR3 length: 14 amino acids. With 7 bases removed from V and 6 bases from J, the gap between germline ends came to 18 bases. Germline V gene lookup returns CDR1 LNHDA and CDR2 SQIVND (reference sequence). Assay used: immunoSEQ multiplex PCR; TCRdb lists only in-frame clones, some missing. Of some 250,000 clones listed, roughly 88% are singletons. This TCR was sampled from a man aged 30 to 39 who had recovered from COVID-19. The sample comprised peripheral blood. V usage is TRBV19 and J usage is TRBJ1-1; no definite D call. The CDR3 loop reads CASTRGRESAEAFF. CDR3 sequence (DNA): TGTGCCAGTACCAGAGGGAGAGAGAGCGCTGAAGCTTTCTTT.